This TCR beta chain is drawn from a study of cytomegalovirus exposure and HLA in healthy donors. Turning to the study itself: The 95 to 150 validation repertoires used the same platform as the 650 to 850 first-cohort repertoires, a later analysis reported. Study outcomes and limitations: In vitro assays verified that three CMV-associated chains recognized CMV antigens specifically. Later, an analysis found that TCR clusters from the first cohort tended to co-occur in the 120 validation repertoires. Cytomegalovirus-associated status was assigned to 164 TCR beta chains.

This CDR3 is built from 15 residues. Unmatched junction bases numbered 3, after V lost 3 bases and J lost 6 bases. Looked up from germline, CDR1 is KGHSH and CDR2 is LQKENI. Regarding this clone: Its antigen remains unknown.

Produced via immunoSEQ multiplex PCR; TCRdb's table is partial and in-frame only. The profile shows 250,000 to 300,000 clones, about 90% of them singletons. The rearrangement joins TRBV18 to TRBJ2-1; TRBD1 aligns across 12 bases. The sequence came from a woman aged 18 to 35 in good health and CMV-seronegative. Sequencing used PBMCs. The CDR3 reads CASSPGQGAANEQFF. In DNA form, the CDR3 reads TGTGCCAGCTCACCGGGACAGGGGGCCGCCAATGAGCAGTTCTTC.